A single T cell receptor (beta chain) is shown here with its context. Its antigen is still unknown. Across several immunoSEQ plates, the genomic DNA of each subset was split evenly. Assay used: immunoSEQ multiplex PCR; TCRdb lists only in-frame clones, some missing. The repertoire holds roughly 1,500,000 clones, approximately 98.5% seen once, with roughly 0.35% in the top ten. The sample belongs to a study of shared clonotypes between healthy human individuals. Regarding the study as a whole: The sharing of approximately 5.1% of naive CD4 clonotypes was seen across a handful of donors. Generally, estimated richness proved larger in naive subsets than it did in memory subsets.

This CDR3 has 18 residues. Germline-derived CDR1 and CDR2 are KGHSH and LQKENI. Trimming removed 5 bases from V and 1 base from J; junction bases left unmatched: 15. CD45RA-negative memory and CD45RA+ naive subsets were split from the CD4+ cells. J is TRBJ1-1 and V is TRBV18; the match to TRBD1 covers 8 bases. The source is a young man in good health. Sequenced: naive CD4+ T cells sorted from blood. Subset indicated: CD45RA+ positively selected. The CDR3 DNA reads TGTGCCAGCTCATCGCTTAGGCGATCGGACAGGGAGAACACTGAAGCTTTCTTT. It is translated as CASSSLRRSDRENTEAFF.